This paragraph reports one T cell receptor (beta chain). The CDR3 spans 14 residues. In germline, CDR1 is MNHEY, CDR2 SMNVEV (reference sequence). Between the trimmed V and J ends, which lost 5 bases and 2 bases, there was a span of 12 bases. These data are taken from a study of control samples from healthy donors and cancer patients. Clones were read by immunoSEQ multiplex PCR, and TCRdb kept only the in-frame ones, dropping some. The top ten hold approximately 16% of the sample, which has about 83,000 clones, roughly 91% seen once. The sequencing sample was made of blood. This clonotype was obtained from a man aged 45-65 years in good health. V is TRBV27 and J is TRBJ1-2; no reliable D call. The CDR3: CASSTTRLNYGYTF. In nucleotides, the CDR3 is TGTGCCAGCAGTACCACTAGACTAAACTATGGCTACACCTTC.